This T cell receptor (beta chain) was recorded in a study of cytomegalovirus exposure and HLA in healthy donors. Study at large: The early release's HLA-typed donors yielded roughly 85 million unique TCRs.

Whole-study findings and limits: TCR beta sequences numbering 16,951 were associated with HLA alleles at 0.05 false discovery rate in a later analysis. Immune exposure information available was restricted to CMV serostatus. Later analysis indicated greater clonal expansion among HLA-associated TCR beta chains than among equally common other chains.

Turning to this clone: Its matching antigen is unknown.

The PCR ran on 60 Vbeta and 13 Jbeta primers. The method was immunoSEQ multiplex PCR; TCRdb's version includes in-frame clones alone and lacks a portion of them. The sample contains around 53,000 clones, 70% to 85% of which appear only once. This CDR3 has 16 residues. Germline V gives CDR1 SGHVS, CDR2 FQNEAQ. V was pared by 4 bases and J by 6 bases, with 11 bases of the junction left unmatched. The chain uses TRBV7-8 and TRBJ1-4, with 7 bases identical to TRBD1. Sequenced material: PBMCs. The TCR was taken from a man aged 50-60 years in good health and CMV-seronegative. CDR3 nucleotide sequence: TGTGCCAGCAGCTCAGACAGGACAGGAGAAGATGAAAAACTGTTTTTT. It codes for CASSSDRTGEDEKLFF. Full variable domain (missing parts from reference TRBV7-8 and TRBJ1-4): GAGVSQSPRYKVAKRGQDVALRCDPISGHVSLFWYQQALGQGPEFLTYFQNEAQLDKSGLPSDRFFAERPEGSVSTLKIQRTQQEDSAVYLCASSSDRTGEDEKLFFGSGTQLSVL.